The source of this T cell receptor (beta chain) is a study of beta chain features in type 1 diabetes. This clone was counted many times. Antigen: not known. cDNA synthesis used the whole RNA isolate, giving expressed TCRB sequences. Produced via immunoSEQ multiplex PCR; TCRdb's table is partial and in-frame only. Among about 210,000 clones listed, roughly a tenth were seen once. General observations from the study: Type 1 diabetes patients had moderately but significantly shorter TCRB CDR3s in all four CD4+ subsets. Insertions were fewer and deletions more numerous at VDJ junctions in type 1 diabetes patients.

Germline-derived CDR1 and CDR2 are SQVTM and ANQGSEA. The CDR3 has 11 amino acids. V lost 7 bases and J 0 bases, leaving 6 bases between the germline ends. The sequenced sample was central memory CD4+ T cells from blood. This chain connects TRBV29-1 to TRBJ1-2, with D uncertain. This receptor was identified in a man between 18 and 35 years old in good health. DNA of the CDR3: TGCAGCGGGCTAGCTAACTATGGCTACACCTTC. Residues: CSGLANYGYTF.